Sequencing of this T cell receptor (beta chain) was carried out in a study of T-cell memory formation after mild COVID-19. Sample barcodes and UMIs were carried by the TCR alpha and TCR beta cDNA libraries that 5'RACE generated with constant-segment primers. Using its own MiXCR run on the 5' RACE reads, TCRdb lists one record per CDR3 protein. The sample comprises fewer than 250,000 distinct CDR3 sequences, approximately 16% of which are singletons, and roughly 2.6% rests with the top ten. The CDR3 is 15 residues long. Trimming left V 6 bases short and J 7 bases short, with 18 bases between. This clonotype was observed a few times.

Source material: PBMCs or a T cell subset sorted from them (not recorded which). The TCR originated in an adult woman who had mild COVID-19 (a few samples of this study predate the infection). Cell type and time point are not known. The chain joins TRBV12-3 or TRBV12-4 to TRBJ1-4, with a tentative D call TRBD1 (5 bases). The CDR3 region is CASSQAGTKGEKLFF. CDR3 DNA sequence: TGTGCCAGCAGCCAAGCCGGGACGAAGGGTGAAAAACTGTTTTTT.